One T cell receptor beta chain is described in this entry. Original processing notes: How many nucleated cells were present was estimated from reference gene primer amplification. Assay used: immunoSEQ multiplex PCR; TCRdb lists only in-frame clones, some missing. For V, J and clone size, that table is used; D and trimming come from the DNA. The sample has more than 75,000 clones; more than 75% are singletons. The data were obtained in a study of blood T cell repertoires in COVID-19. Turning to the study itself: Both acute and convalescent COVID-19 samples were obtained from the United States, Italy and Spain. Sources were T cells, B-cell-depleted T cells, or PBMCs; the material itself was cDNA or gDNA.

V shed 1 base and J 4 bases; nucleotides not matched to a gene: 6. Germline V CDR1 and CDR2: SEHNR, FQNEAQ (reference sequence). The CDR3 totals 15 residues. Material for sequencing was peripheral blood. This sequence was found in a man in his 60s with acute or convalescent COVID-19. V is TRBV7-9 and J is TRBJ1-2; 7 bases match TRBD1. CDR3 loop: CASSLGQGLGYGYTF. CDR3 bases: TGTGCCAGCAGCTTAGGACAGGGTCTGGGCTATGGCTACACCTTC.